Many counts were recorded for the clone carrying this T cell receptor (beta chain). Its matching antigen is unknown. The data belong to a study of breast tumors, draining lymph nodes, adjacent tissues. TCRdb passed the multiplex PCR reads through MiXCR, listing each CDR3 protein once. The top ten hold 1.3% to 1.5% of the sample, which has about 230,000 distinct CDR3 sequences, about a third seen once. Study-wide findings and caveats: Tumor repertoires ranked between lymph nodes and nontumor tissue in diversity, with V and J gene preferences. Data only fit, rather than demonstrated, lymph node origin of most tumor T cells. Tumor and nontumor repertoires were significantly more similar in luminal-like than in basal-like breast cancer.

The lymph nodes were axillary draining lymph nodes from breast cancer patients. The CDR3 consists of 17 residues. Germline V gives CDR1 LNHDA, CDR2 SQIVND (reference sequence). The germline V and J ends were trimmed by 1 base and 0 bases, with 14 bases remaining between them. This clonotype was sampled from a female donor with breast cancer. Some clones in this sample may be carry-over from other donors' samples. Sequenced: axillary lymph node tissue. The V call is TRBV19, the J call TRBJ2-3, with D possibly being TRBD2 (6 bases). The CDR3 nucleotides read TGTGCCAGTAGTATAGGGCAAGCGGGTACTAGCACAGATACGCAGTATTTT. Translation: CASSIGQAGTSTDTQYF.